A single sample gave rise to the 7 T cell receptor beta chains below, sequenced in a study of human T cells and chemical hapten exposure. In TCRdb, the RACE reads were re-called with MiXCR into one record per CDR3 protein. The table lists about 340,000 distinct CDR3 sequences, under 9% of them singletons. The time point was: patch test 1, 2 weeks after DPC sensitization. Treatment here: therapeutic diphenylcyclopropenone sensitization with weekly scalp DPC. The starting material was whole blood, obtained in connection with sensitization to the hapten diphenylcyclopropenone (DPC). The origin of the receptors is a woman under 30 with alopecia areata. Some clones in this sample may be carry-over from other donors' samples.

This clonotype was observed a few times. The rearrangement joins TRBV18 to TRBJ1-1; no clear D. This CDR3 spans 15 amino acids. Trimming took 1 base from V and 1 from J, leaving 10 bases between them. CDR1 KGHSH and CDR2 LQKENI come from the germline V gene. The CDR3 sequence is CASSPRQAGNTEAFF. Written as DNA, the CDR3 is TGTGCCAGCTCACCACGACAAGCTGGGAACACTGAAGCTTTCTTT.

Ten or more counts support this clonotype. The V gene is TRBV4-1, the J gene TRBJ1-2; D is possibly TRBD1 (6 bases). Germline CDR1 reads MGHRA; CDR2 reads YSYEKL. The CDR3 runs 20 residues. Trimming removed 4 bases from V and 1 base from J, with 28 bases in between. CDR3 bases: TGCGCCAGCAGCCGAGAGACAACCGGACAGTCGGACTGGGGTAACTATGGCTACACCTTC. Its translation: CASSRETTGQSDWGNYGYTF.

This chain links TRBV6-6 with TRBJ1-5, with a possible D match to TRBD1 (6 bases). Trimming removed 5 bases from V and 1 base from J, with 15 bases in between. CDR3 length: 16 residues. Germline CDR1 is MNHNY and CDR2 is SVGAGI (reference sequence). CDR3 protein: CASSATGKRSNQPQHF. The DNA for the CDR3 is TGTGCCAGCAGTGCAACAGGGAAGAGGAGCAATCAGCCCCAGCATTTT.

As for this clonotype: Since a much larger clone is just one base distant, this may be a read error. The genes are TRBV28 and TRBJ1-2; D possibly corresponds to TRBD1 (6 bases). This CDR3 has 14 amino acids. CDR1 and CDR2 from the germline V gene are MDHEN and SYDVKM. The CDR3 is CARSFQGGNYGYTF. DNA for the CDR3: TGTGCCAGGAGTTTTCAAGGGGGGAACTATGGCTACACCTTC.

This clonotype was recorded many times. The chain has TRBV7-9 and TRBJ1-1, with D uncertain. V shed 5 bases and J shed 5 bases, with 6 bases lying between them. The CDR3 is made up of 11 amino acids. Germline CDR1 is SEHNR and CDR2 is FQNEAQ (reference sequence). CDR3 sequence: CASSIGTEAFF. The CDR3 nucleotides are TGTGCCAGCAGCATAGGGACTGAAGCTTTCTTT.

The rearrangement uses TRBV6-6 and TRBJ1-2, with TRBD1 matching 12 bases. CDR3 length: 16 residues. CDR1 and CDR2 from the germline V gene are MNHNY and SVGAGI (reference sequence). Losses at the gene ends were 5 bases for V and 6 bases for J; bases not matched to a gene: 10. In DNA, the CDR3 is TGTGCCAGCAGTCCGGGACAGGGGGCTGTTGTAGATGGCTACACCTTC. Residues: CASSPGQGAVVDGYTF.

This clonotype showed up many times. V usage is TRBV27 and J usage is TRBJ1-5; possible D gene TRBD1, 5 bases. Germline V gene data show CDR1 as MNHEY and CDR2 as SMNVEV (reference sequence). The length of the CDR3 is 15 residues. V was cut by 4 bases and J by 2 bases, with 12 bases left in between. CDR3 DNA sequence: TGTGCCAGCAGTTCTGGGGCAGCGGGCAATCAGCCCCAGCATTTT. This codes for CASSSGAAGNQPQHF.